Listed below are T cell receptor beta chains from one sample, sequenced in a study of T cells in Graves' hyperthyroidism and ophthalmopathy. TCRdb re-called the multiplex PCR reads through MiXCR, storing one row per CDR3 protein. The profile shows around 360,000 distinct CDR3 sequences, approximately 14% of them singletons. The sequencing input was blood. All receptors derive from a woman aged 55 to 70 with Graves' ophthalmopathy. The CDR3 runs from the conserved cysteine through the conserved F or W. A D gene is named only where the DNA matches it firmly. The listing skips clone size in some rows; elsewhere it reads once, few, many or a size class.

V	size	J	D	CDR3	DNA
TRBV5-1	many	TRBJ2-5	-	CASSPLGKETQYF	TGCGCCAGCAGCCCTCTTGGGAAAGAGACCCAGTACTTC
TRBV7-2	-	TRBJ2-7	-	CASSPRTPSSYEQYF	TGTGCCAGCAGCCCCAGGACTCCGAGCTCCTACGAGCAGTACTTC
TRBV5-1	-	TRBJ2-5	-	CASSLDLTDSTGETQYF	TGCGCCAGCAGCTTGGACCTGACGGATTCAACTGGGGAGACCCAGTACTTC
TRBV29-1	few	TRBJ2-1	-	CSGRDLNNEQFF	TGCAGCGGCCGGGACCTAAACAATGAGCAGTTCTTC
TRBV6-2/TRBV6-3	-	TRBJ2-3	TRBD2	CASRSPLAGGPTDTQYF	TGTGCCAGCAGGTCCCCCCTAGCGGGAGGGCCAACAGATACGCAGTATTTT
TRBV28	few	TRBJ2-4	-	CASSPYLRGWAKNIQYF	TGTGCCAGCAGTCCCTACCTGCGAGGATGGGCCAAAAACATTCAGTACTTC
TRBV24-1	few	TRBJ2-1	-	CATSDSTVFSYNEQFF	TGTGCCACCAGTGATTCGACAGTATTCTCCTACAATGAGCAGTTCTTC
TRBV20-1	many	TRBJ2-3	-	CSARHGTSAADTQYF	TGCAGTGCTAGACACGGGACTTCAGCGGCAGATACGCAGTATTTT
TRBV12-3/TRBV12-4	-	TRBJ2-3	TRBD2	CASSKGGYGLAGGANTQYF	TGTGCCAGCAGCAAGGGGGGGTACGGACTAGCGGGAGGGGCCAATACGCAGTATTTT
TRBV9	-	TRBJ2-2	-	CASSPEGGTGELFF	TGTGCCAGCAGCCCTGAGGGGGGCACCGGGGAGCTGTTTTTT
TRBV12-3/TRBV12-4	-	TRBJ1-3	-	CASSHPGQPGNTIYF	TGTGCCAGCAGTCATCCGGGACAACCTGGAAACACCATATATTTT
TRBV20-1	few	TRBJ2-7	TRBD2	CSAVGVAGGPKEQYF	TGCAGTGCTGTGGGAGTAGCGGGAGGGCCGAAGGAGCAGTACTTC
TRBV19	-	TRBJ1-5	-	CASTPTGLLNQPQHF	TGTGCCAGTACCCCGACAGGACTACTAAATCAGCCCCAGCATTTT
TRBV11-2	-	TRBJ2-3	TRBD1	CASSLDNRGPDTQYF	TGTGCCAGCAGCTTAGATAACAGGGGGCCGGATACGCAGTATTTT
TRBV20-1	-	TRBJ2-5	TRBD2	CSASPASGRTETQYF	TGCAGTGCTAGTCCCGCTAGCGGGAGGACGGAGACCCAGTACTTC
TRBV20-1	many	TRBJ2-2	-	CSAIGTKNTGELFF	TGCAGTGCTATCGGGACCAAGAACACCGGGGAGCTGTTTTTT
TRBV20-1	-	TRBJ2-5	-	CSAGLRAQIQETQYF	TGCAGTGCTGGACTGAGGGCGCAAATACAAGAGACCCAGTACTTC